These 3 T cell receptor beta chains were sequenced from one sample in a study of blood T cell repertoires in COVID-19. Generated by immunoSEQ multiplex PCR, the TCRdb table keeps only in-frame clones and is missing some. The repertoire has approximately 26,000 clones, around 90% of them found once; the top ten carry around 1.7%. The sequenced material came from peripheral blood. All receptors derive from a woman in her sixties with active COVID-19.

V gene TRBV27 combines with J gene TRBJ2-5, with a weak D call TRBD2 (6 bases). V lost 1 base, J lost 2 bases, and 14 bases lay in between. The CDR3 loop spans 16 amino acids. Germline V gives CDR1 MNHEY, CDR2 SMNVEV (reference sequence). This CDR3 reads CASSLFRLGGQETQYF. CDR3 nucleotides: TGTGCCAGCAGTTTATTTAGATTGGGGGGACAAGAGACCCAGTACTTC.

V and J are TRBV5-8 and TRBJ2-3; maybe TRBD2 (5 bases). This CDR3 has 16 amino acids. The germline V gene encodes CDR1 SGHTS and CDR2 YDEGEE. V lost 0 bases and J 4 bases, leaving 15 bases between the germline ends. The CDR3 sequence: CASSLDGYGMSDTQYF. In DNA form, the CDR3 reads TGTGCCAGCAGCTTGGACGGGTACGGGATGTCAGATACGCAGTATTTT.

The chain is built from TRBV30 and TRBJ2-1, with 11 bases fitting TRBD2. After removal of 0 bases from V and 9 bases from J, the junction contained 10 bases not matched to a gene. The length of the CDR3 is 16 residues. The germline V gene has CDR1 GTSNPN and CDR2 SVGIG (reference sequence). The CDR3 protein is CAWSVPTSGIHREQFF. The CDR3 DNA sequence: TGTGCCTGGAGTGTTCCGACTAGCGGGATACATCGTGAGCAGTTCTTC. The entire variable domain, with the rest obtained from reference TRBV30 and TRBJ2-1, is as follows: SQTIHQWPATLVQPVGSPLSLECTVEGTSNPNLYWYRQAAGRGLQLLFYSVGIGQISSEVPQNLSASRPQDRQFILSSKKLLLSDSGFYLCAWSVPTSGIHREQFFGPGTRLTVL.